This T cell receptor beta chain was obtained from a study of T-cell memory formation after mild COVID-19. Study summary: Each donor largely had its own TCR clusters.

CDR3 length: 15 residues. J was trimmed by 2 bases and V by 8 bases; bases with no gene match: 7. Germline V gene data show CDR1 as KGHDR and CDR2 as SFDVKD. Each CDR3 protein gets one entry after TCRdb re-called the 5' RACE reads with MiXCR. Here the sample spans some 120,000 distinct CDR3 sequences, about 18% being singletons. This clonotype was counted a few times. Material: PBMCs or a T cell subset sorted from them (not recorded which). This chain uses TRBV24-1 with TRBJ2-3; 9 nucleotides align to TRBD1. The TCR sequence derives from a man between 18 and 35 years old who had mild COVID-19 (a few samples of this study predate the infection). Cell type and time point are not known. The CDR3 loop reads CATTTGTGTTDTQYF. In nucleotides, the CDR3 is TGTGCCACCACCACCGGGACAGGGACCACAGATACGCAGTATTTT.